This TCR beta chain was identified during a study of T cell responses to AZD1222 COVID-19 vaccine. Points from the study as a whole: Researchers took repertoire samples only after the peak T cell response had come. Donor demographics were predominantly white British with a female majority; clonal diversity may be underestimated. Nearly half of spike-specific TCRs reportedly target variant regions that are unmutated in the B.1.351 and B.1.1.7 variants.

TCRdb's copy holds only in-frame clones and misses some; the assay was immunoSEQ multiplex PCR. The table lists 130,000 to 150,000 clones, about nine tenths of them singletons. With respect to this clone: The antigen remains undetermined.

J was trimmed by 3 bases and V by 5 bases; bases with no gene match: 4. The germline CDR1 and CDR2 sequences are KGHSH and LQKENI. The CDR3 covers 14 residues. The clonotype originates from an adult in good health. The rearrangement joins TRBV18 to TRBJ2-3, with 8 bases matching TRBD2. Sequenced material: peripheral blood, taken on day 0 of AZD1222 vaccination. CDR3 DNA sequence: TGTGCCAGCTCAGTTAGCGGGGTAACAGATACGCAGTATTTT. This translates into CASSVSGVTDTQYF.